This TCR beta chain was sequenced for a study of glioma-infiltrating T cells. TCR alpha and beta CDR3 regions were amplified from RNA using iRepertoire nested multiplex PCR. TCRdb recomputed calls from the multiplex PCR reads with MiXCR, one row per CDR3 protein. Among under 200,000 distinct CDR3 sequences listed, roughly two fifths were seen once. CDR3 size: 13 residues. The ends were cut back, 7 bases at V and 4 bases at J, with 13 bases in the middle. Germline V gene sequence: CDR1 SNHLY, CDR2 FYNNEI. General observations from the study: Only very few CDR3 sequences appeared in both tissue and blood. Gliomas, especially low-grade, showed above-expected tissue-blood divergence; non-neoplastic patients showed below.

The sample holds many counts of this clonotype. What it binds is not known. V usage is TRBV2 and J usage is TRBJ1-1; D unresolved. This TCR was sampled from a human donor with low-grade glioma or glioblastoma, undergoing nonglioma brain surgery, or in good health (not recorded which). The sequencing sample was made of glioma tissue, nonneoplastic brain tissue, or PBMCs (not recorded which). CDR3 sequence (DNA): TGTGCCAGCAACGTCGGACGGACCACTGAAGCTTTCTTT. It yields the protein CASNVGRTTEAFF.